The next 32 T cell receptor beta chains were all read from a single sample in a study of shared clonotypes between healthy human individuals. Sequencing was performed with immunoSEQ multiplex PCR; in TCRdb, only in-frame clones are kept and a portion is missing. The top ten hold about 11% of the sample, which has around 500,000 clones, almost 80% seen once. Material for sequencing was PBMCs. The receptors derive from a woman aged 40-49 years in good health. Some clones in this sample may be carry-over from other donors' samples.

The J gene is TRBJ2-3, the V gene TRBV29-1, with 7 bases identical to TRBD1. The germline V gene encodes CDR1 SQVTM and CDR2 ANQGSEA. CDR3 length equals 15 residues. The V segment lost 3 bases and the J segment 1 base; nucleotides outside the gene matches: 7. The CDR3, as DNA: TGCAGCGTTGAGAAACACAGGGGTGGCACAGATACGCAGTATTTT. This encodes CSVEKHRGGTDTQYF.

This chain joins TRBV7-9 and TRBJ2-3; 11 nucleotides line up with TRBD2. The CDR3 is made up of 18 amino acids. CDR1 and CDR2 (germline): SEHNR, FQNEAQ (reference sequence). Unmatched junction bases numbered 11, after V lost 1 base and J lost 5 bases. CDR3 DNA: TGTGCCAGCAGCTTAGTGAGGTTAGCGGGAGGGCCCGAAGATACGCAGTATTTT. Protein product: CASSLVRLAGGPEDTQYF. The full variable domain, rest sourced from reference TRBV7-9 and TRBJ2-3, is DTGVSQNPRHKITKRGQNVTFRCDPISEHNRLYWYRQTLGQGPEFLTYFQNEAQLEKSRLLSDRFSAERPKGSFSTLEIQRTEQGDSAMYLCASSLVRLAGGPEDTQYFGPGTRLTVL.

The sample holds a few counts of this clone. The chain carries TRBV5-1 and TRBJ2-7; 7 bases are shared with TRBD1. The CDR3 has 14 amino acids. Germline trimming cut 4 bases from V and 2 bases from J; bases unmatched to any gene: 6. Germline-derived CDR1 and CDR2 are SGHRS and YFSETQ. As DNA, the CDR3 is TGCGCCAGCAGCCCTGCCGGGACAGCCTACGAGCAGTACTTC. This codes for CASSPAGTAYEQYF.

J is TRBJ2-1 and V is TRBV5-1, with 12 bases fitting TRBD2. The germline CDR1 and CDR2 sequences are SGHRS and YFSETQ. The CDR3 totals 17 residues. J gave up 0 bases and V 3 bases, and 4 bases lay outside the gene matches. CDR3 nucleotides: TGCGCCAGCAGCTACGGACTAGCGGGAAGCTCCTACAATGAGCAGTTCTTC. Residues: CASSYGLAGSSYNEQFF.

This clone has more than one count but fewer than ten. The V gene is TRBV4-2, the J gene TRBJ2-1; the match to TRBD2 covers 9 bases. The V segment lost 0 bases and the J segment 9 bases; nucleotides outside the gene matches: 9. CDR1 is LGHNA and CDR2 is YNFKEQ in the germline V gene. This CDR3 has 16 residues. The CDR3 protein is CASSQDPDSGSREQFF. The DNA for the CDR3 is TGTGCCAGCAGCCAAGATCCGGATAGCGGGAGCCGTGAGCAGTTCTTC.

The chain uses TRBV11-2 and TRBJ1-4, with D tentatively TRBD1 (6 bases). The CDR3 has 15 residues. V was pared by 1 base and J by 7 bases, with 13 bases between. CDR1 and CDR2 (germline): SGHAT, FQNNGV. As DNA, the CDR3 is TGTGCCAGCAGCTTAGGGCTACAGGGATTTGAAAAACTGTTTTTT. It codes for CASSLGLQGFEKLFF.

The V and J genes are TRBV28 and TRBJ2-1; no definite D call. This CDR3 is built from 14 residues. V lost 5 bases, J lost 7 bases, and 15 bases lay in between. Germline CDR1 and CDR2: MDHEN and SYDVKM. CDR3 nucleotides: TGTGCCAGCAGTCCCCCGGGTTTGGGGAATGAGCAGTTCTTC. This encodes CASSPPGLGNEQFF.

This sequence joins TRBV2 and TRBJ1-2; D is perhaps TRBD1 (5 bases). CDR1 is SNHLY and CDR2 is FYNNEI in the germline V gene. The CDR3 covers 16 residues. Trimming cost V 1 base and J 0 bases, with 12 bases left between them. The CDR3 loop is CASSEGPATANYGYTF. The CDR3 DNA reads TGTGCCAGCAGTGAAGGGCCGGCGACAGCTAACTATGGCTACACCTTC.

The V call is TRBV5-1, the J call TRBJ2-5, with a possible D match to TRBD2 (6 bases). The CDR3 loop spans 13 amino acids. V was clipped by 0 bases and J by 5 bases, with 8 bases between them. Germline CDR1 is SGHRS and CDR2 is YFSETQ. CDR3 region: CASSLVAGETQYF. The CDR3, as DNA: TGCGCCAGCAGCTTGGTGGCGGGGGAGACCCAGTACTTC.

This chain links TRBV18 with TRBJ2-4; tentative D call: TRBD1 (5 bases). CDR3 length: 16 residues. Germline loops: CDR1 KGHSH, CDR2 LQKENI. Trimming removed 2 bases from V and 0 bases from J, with 11 bases in between. CDR3 DNA sequence: TGTGCCAGCTCACCAGCAGGGAACATAGCCAAAAACATTCAGTACTTC. Translating it yields CASSPAGNIAKNIQYF.

J is TRBJ2-2 and V is TRBV4-2; TRBD1 aligns across 8 bases. Germline V gene sequence: CDR1 LGHNA, CDR2 YNFKEQ. Trimming at V came to 0 bases and at J to 7 bases, leaving 7 bases not matched to a gene. The CDR3 extends over 16 amino acids. The CDR3: CASSQDGPGGNGELFF. The DNA for the CDR3 is TGTGCCAGCAGCCAAGATGGGCCAGGGGGCAACGGGGAGCTGTTTTTT.

To note about this clone: Other DNA sequences in the sample encode the same CDR3. The J gene is TRBJ1-4, the V gene TRBV7-6; D not resolved. The CDR3 runs 14 residues. In germline, CDR1 is SGHVS, CDR2 FNYEAQ. Trimming pared 2 bases from V and 0 bases from J, leaving 4 bases between. CDR3 in DNA: TGTGCCAGCAGCTTACGAGCAACTAATGAAAAACTGTTTTTT. Translated: CASSLRATNEKLFF.

The gene calls are TRBV29-1 and TRBJ1-2; a possible D gene is TRBD1 (5 bases). V was pared by 6 bases and J by 0 bases, with 20 bases between. The CDR3 runs to 16 residues. Germline CDR1 reads SQVTM; CDR2 reads ANQGSEA. The CDR3 region has the DNA TGCAGCGTGGACCAATCGATTCGACAGCCTAACTATGGCTACACCTTC. It yields the protein CSVDQSIRQPNYGYTF.

The chain is built from TRBV18 and TRBJ2-2, with TRBD1 matching 9 bases. The CDR3 is made up of 18 amino acids. CDR1 and CDR2 (germline): KGHSH, LQKENI. With V trimmed by 3 bases and J by 6 bases, 14 bases remained unmatched. In DNA, the CDR3 is TGTGCCAGCTCACCTCACAAACTGACAGGGGGTTTGGCCGGGGAGCTGTTTTTT. It specifies CASSPHKLTGGLAGELFF.

The V gene is TRBV7-7, the J gene TRBJ2-7; D could derive from TRBD1 or TRBD2 (5 bases each). Germline V gene lookup returns CDR1 SSHAT and CDR2 FNYEAQ (reference sequence). Trimming took 1 base from V and 3 from J, leaving 13 bases between them. There are 15 residues in the CDR3. In DNA form, the CDR3 reads TGTGCCAGCAGCTTAGACGCCGGGGACCACTACGAGCAGTACTTC. It encodes CASSLDAGDHYEQYF.

This clone was seen a few times. This rearrangement joins TRBV28 to TRBJ1-5; D is unresolved. The CDR3 is 11 residues long. CDR1 and CDR2 (germline): MDHEN, SYDVKM. The V end was cut by 1 base, the J end by 12 bases, with 7 bases between. Written as DNA, the CDR3 is TGTGCCAGCAGTTTATCGTGGATCCAGCATTTT. This encodes CASSLSWIQHF.

The genes are TRBV7-2 and TRBJ2-1, with 8 nucleotides matching TRBD1. Per the germline V gene, CDR1 is SGHTA and CDR2 is FQGNSA. CDR3 size: 16 residues. Germline trimming cut 0 bases from V and 7 bases from J; bases unmatched to any gene: 8. In DNA, the CDR3 is TGTGCCAGCAGCTTAGCGCTACAGGGGGTGTGGAATGAGCAGTTCTTC. This translates into CASSLALQGVWNEQFF.

The chain carries TRBV7-2 and TRBJ2-3; tentatively, D is TRBD2 (5 bases). With 0 bases removed from V and 2 bases from J, the gap between germline ends came to 9 bases. This CDR3 is 15 amino acids long. The germline CDR1 and CDR2 sequences are SGHTA and FQGNSA. CDR3 coding DNA: TGTGCCAGCAGCTTAGCGGGAGTTCCCACAGATACGCAGTATTTT. It codes for CASSLAGVPTDTQYF. Combining the CDR3 with reference TRBV7-2 and TRBJ2-3 gives the whole variable domain GAGVSQSPSNKVTEKGKDVELRCDPISGHTALYWYRQSLGQGLEFLIYFQGNSAPDKSGLPSDRFSAERTGGSVSTLTIQRTQQEDSAVYLCASSLAGVPTDTQYFGPGTRLTVL.

This clone was counted between two and nine times. CDR3 sequence: CASTWGIGYGYTF. The CDR3 bases are TGTGCCAGTACTTGGGGGATCGGCTATGGCTACACCTTC. The chain combines TRBV19 with TRBJ1-2; TRBD1 is a possible D gene (5 bases). V lost 7 bases and J 4 bases, leaving 13 bases between the germline ends. The CDR3 consists of 13 residues. CDR1 and CDR2 from the germline V gene are LNHDA and SQIVND (reference sequence).

This chain joins TRBV5-1 and TRBJ1-1, with a weak D call TRBD1 (6 bases). Deletions cut 2 bases from V and 3 bases from J, with 11 bases between. Germline V lookup: CDR1 SGHRS, CDR2 YFSETQ. The length of the CDR3 is 14 residues. CDR3 loop: CASSLQGLYTEAFF. The CDR3 DNA sequence: TGCGCCAGCAGCTTACAGGGTTTGTACACTGAAGCTTTCTTT.

In its sample, this clone was seen once. The chain couples TRBV6-5 to TRBJ2-5; TRBD2 aligns across 7 bases. V lost 5 bases to trimming and J lost 1 base; unmatched junction nucleotides: 1. Germline CDR1 and CDR2: MNHEY and SVGAGI. CDR3 length equals 13 residues. The CDR3 is CASSRTSQETQYF. The CDR3, as DNA: TGTGCCAGCAGTCGGACTAGCCAAGAGACCCAGTACTTC.

This clone was picked up a small number of times. The V and J genes are TRBV19 and TRBJ2-5; 8 positions match TRBD2. V lost 5 bases, J lost 11 bases, and 10 bases stayed unmatched. Germline V gene data show CDR1 as LNHDA and CDR2 as SQIVND (reference sequence). The CDR3 consists of 13 residues. CDR3 in amino acids: CASSYGGEVKQYF. CDR3 sequence (DNA): TGTGCCAGTAGTTACGGGGGGGAAGTGAAGCAGTACTTC.

The chain is built from TRBV27 and TRBJ2-1, with TRBD1 matching over 11 bases. This CDR3 spans 14 amino acids. Trimming took 11 bases from V and 7 from J; bases not matched to a gene: 10. Germline-derived CDR1 and CDR2 are MNHEY and SMNVEV (reference sequence). CDR3 bases: TGTGCCTCCTTTGGGACAGGGGGTGGGAATGAGCAGTTCTTC. Translation: CASFGTGGGNEQFF.

The genes are TRBV5-1 and TRBJ2-3; 9 bases match TRBD2. Germline V gives CDR1 SGHRS, CDR2 YFSETQ. The CDR3 spans 16 residues. J gave up 0 bases and V 2 bases, and 4 bases lay outside the gene matches. CDR3 in amino acids: CASSFGLARSTDTQYF. The CDR3 region has the DNA TGCGCCAGCAGCTTCGGACTAGCGAGGAGCACAGATACGCAGTATTTT.

J is TRBJ2-1 and V is TRBV4-1; 15 nucleotides agree with TRBD2. CDR3 length: 15 amino acids. The J segment lost 7 bases and the V segment lost 4 bases, leaving 2 bases of the junction unmatched. Germline values: CDR1 MGHRA, CDR2 YSYEKL. CDR3 amino acids: CASSPGLAGGNEQFF. DNA of the CDR3: TGCGCCAGCAGCCCGGGACTAGCGGGGGGTAATGAGCAGTTCTTC.

The chain is built from TRBV7-9 and TRBJ2-1, with no clear D. Trimming cost V 2 bases and J 6 bases, with 5 bases left between them. Germline CDR1 and CDR2: SEHNR and FQNEAQ (reference sequence). The CDR3 is 12 residues long. CDR3 sequence reads: CASSLPLNEQFF. The CDR3 DNA reads as TGTGCCAGCAGCTTACCCCTCAATGAGCAGTTCTTC.

This clone was detected once. The chain employs TRBV25-1 and TRBJ1-4; D uncertain. The CDR3 runs to 11 residues. V shed 7 bases and J shed 7 bases, with 7 bases lying between them. The germline gives CDR1 MGHDK, CDR2 SYGVNS. The CDR3 is CASMGGEKLFF. The CDR3 DNA is TGTGCCAGCATGGGTGGTGAAAAACTGTTTTTT.

V usage is TRBV7-3 and J usage is TRBJ1-1; D is unclear. The CDR3 contains 12 residues. V shed 4 bases and J shed 3 bases, with 6 bases lying between them. Germline V CDR1 and CDR2: SGHTA, FQGTGA. CDR3 sequence reads: CASSSDDTEAFF. In DNA form, the CDR3 reads TGTGCCAGCAGCTCAGATGACACTGAAGCTTTCTTT.

This chain links TRBV30 with TRBJ1-5; 7 positions match TRBD1. Germline-derived CDR1 and CDR2 are GTSNPN and SVGIG (reference sequence). The CDR3 sequence is 13 residues long. Trimming at V came to 6 bases and at J to 4 bases, leaving 6 bases not matched to a gene. Written as DNA, the CDR3 is TGTGCCTGTTCGGACAGGTTTAATCAGCCCCAGCATTTT. Translated, it gives CACSDRFNQPQHF.

V is TRBV18 and J is TRBJ2-5; 8 positions agree with TRBD2. This CDR3 contains 14 residues. V shed 2 bases and J 3 bases; nucleotides not matched to a gene: 2. CDR1 and CDR2 from the germline V gene are KGHSH and LQKENI. This CDR3 is CASSPISGKETQYF. Here the CDR3 DNA reads TGTGCCAGCTCACCAATTAGCGGGAAAGAGACCCAGTACTTC.

This clone appeared once. The CDR3 region is CASSKGDGYEKLFF. CDR3 sequence (DNA): TGTGCCAGCAGCAAGGGTGACGGATATGAAAAACTGTTTTTT. The chain combines TRBV9 with TRBJ1-4; D gene ambiguous. Germline CDR1 and CDR2: SGDLS and YYNGEE. V was pared by 4 bases and J by 6 bases, with 13 bases between. The CDR3 is made up of 14 amino acids.

To note about this clone: The same CDR3 is also encoded by other DNA sequences in this sample. V usage is TRBV30 and J usage is TRBJ2-2, with 8 nucleotides matching TRBD2. The CDR3 is 20 residues long. Germline CDR1 is GTSNPN and CDR2 is SVGIG (reference sequence). V was clipped by 4 bases and J by 1 base; unmatched bases: 20. CDR3 nucleotide sequence: TGTGCCTGGACCATGCGGGGGAAACTAGCGGAGCCGCTGAACACCGGGGAGCTGTTTTTT. Protein product: CAWTMRGKLAEPLNTGELFF.